This TCR beta chain came from a study of T cell changes during pregnancy in multiple sclerosis. The germline V gene encodes CDR1 SGHVS and CDR2 FQNEAQ. The ends were cut back, 2 bases at V and 1 base at J, with 9 bases in the middle. CDR3 length: 15 amino acids. TCRdb keeps only in-frame clones here, not all; method: immunoSEQ multiplex PCR. The sample yields some 38,000 clones, 91% seen once. The TCR comes from a female donor in good health, enrolled as a control in a pregnancy study. This chain connects TRBV7-8 to TRBJ2-1; a weak D match, TRBD2 (6 bases). This specimen consisted of CD4+ T cells from peripheral blood mononuclear cells, obtained in the second trimester of pregnancy. Written as DNA, the CDR3 is TGTGCCAGCAGCTTACTAGCGATTTCCTACAATGAGCAGTTCTTC. Protein: CASSLLAISYNEQFF. Full variable domain (outside the CDR3, taken from reference TRBV7-8 and TRBJ2-1): GAGVSQSPRYKVAKRGQDVALRCDPISGHVSLFWYQQALGQGPEFLTYFQNEAQLDKSGLPSDRFFAERPEGSVSTLKIQRTQQEDSAVYLCASSLLAISYNEQFFGPGTRLTVL.